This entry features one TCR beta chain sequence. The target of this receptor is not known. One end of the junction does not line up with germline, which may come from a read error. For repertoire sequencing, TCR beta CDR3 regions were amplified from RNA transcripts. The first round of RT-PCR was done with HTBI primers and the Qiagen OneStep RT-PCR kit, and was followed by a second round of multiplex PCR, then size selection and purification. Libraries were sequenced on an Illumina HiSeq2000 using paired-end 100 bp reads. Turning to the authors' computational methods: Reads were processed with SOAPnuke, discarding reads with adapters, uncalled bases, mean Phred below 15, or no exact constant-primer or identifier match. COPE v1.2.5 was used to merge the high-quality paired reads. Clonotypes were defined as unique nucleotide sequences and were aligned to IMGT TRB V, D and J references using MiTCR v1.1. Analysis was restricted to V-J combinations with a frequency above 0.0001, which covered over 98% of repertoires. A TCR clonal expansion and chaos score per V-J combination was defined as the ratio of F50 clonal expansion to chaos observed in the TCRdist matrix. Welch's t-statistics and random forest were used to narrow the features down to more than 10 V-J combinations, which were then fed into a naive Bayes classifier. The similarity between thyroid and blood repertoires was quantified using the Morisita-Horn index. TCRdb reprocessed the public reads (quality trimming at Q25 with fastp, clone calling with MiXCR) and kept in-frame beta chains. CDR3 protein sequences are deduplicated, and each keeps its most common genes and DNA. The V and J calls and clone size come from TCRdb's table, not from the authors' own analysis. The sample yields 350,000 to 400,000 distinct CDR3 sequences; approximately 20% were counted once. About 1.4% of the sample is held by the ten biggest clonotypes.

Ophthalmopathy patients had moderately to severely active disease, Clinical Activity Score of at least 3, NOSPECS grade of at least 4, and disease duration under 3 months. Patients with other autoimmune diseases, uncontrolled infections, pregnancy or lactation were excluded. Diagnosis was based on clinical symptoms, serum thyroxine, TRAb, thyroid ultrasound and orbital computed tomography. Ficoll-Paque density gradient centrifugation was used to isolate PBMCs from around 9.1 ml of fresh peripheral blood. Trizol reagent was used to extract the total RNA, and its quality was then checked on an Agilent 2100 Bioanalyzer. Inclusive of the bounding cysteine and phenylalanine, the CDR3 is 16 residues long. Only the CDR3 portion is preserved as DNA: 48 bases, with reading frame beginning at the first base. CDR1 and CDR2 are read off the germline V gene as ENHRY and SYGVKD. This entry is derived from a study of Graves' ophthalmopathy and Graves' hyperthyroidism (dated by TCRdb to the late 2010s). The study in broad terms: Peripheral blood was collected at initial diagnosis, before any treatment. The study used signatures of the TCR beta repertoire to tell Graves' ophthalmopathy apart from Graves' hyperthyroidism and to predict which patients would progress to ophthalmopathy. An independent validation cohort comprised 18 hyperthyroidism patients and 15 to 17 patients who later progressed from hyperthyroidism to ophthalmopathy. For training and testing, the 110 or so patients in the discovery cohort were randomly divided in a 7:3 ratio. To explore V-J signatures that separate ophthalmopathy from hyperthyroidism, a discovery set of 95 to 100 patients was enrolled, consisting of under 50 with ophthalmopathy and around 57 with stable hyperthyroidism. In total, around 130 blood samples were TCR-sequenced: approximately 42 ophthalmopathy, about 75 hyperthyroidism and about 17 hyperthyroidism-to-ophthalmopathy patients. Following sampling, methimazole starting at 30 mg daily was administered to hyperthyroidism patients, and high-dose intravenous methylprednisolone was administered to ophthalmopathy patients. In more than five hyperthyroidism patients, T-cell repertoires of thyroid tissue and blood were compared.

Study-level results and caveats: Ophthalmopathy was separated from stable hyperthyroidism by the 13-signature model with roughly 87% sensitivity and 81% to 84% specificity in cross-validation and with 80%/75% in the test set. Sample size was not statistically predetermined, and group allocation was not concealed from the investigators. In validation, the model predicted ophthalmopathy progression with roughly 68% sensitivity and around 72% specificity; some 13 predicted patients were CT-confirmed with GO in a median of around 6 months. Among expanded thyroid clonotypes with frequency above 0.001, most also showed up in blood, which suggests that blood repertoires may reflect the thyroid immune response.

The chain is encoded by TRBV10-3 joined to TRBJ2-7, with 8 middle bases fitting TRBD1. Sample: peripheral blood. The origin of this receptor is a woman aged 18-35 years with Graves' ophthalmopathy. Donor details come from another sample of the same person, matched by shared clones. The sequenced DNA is TGTGCCAACAGTCCTCCGTGGACAGGGAGGACCTACGAGCAGTACTTC. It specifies CANSPPWTGRTYEQYF.